This TCR beta chain was sequenced for a study of T cells in women clearing cervical HPV infection. Study background: Cases' blood sampling followed lesion detection by median around 150 days (90 to 200).

General study points: Cases and controls were distinguished at AUC 0.83 by richness and V genes. TRBV6-7 relative abundance averaged approximately 0.11% in cases and under 0.2% in controls.

Remarks on this clone: Its cognate antigen is unknown. The read gets to within 3 residues of the CDR3 end, and the germline J gene fills in the rest.

Average input was approximately 1,200 ng genomic DNA for immunoSEQ TCR beta CDR3 amplification. Profiled with immunoSEQ multiplex PCR; TCRdb holds only in-frame clones, not every one. Listed are tens of thousands of clones; approximately 1% falls within the top ten. V lost 5 bases and J lost 8; bases outside the gene matches: 9. The CDR3 runs to 15 residues. Germline CDR1 reads LNHDA; CDR2 reads SQIVND (reference sequence). This chain connects TRBV19 to TRBJ1-6, with 7 bases fitting TRBD1. The clonotype was recovered from a woman between 18 and 70 years old with a cervical HPV16 infection that either progressed to CIN3+ or cleared (not recorded which). The sample was blood buffy coat. CDR3 bases read: TGTGCCAGTAGTCCATCGGCAGGGGGAGATTCACCC. This codes for CASSPSAGGDSP. The complete CDR3 reads CASSPSAGGDSPLHF.